This paragraph reports one T cell receptor beta chain. This entry belongs to a study of T cell responses to AZD1222 COVID-19 vaccine. Some clones are missing from TCRdb's copy, which holds only in-frame ones; the method was immunoSEQ multiplex PCR. Of around 150,000 clones listed, 88% are singletons. V lost 5 bases to trimming and J lost 0 bases, with 11 bases between them. CDR1 is SGHTA and CDR2 is FQGNSA in the germline V gene. The CDR3 totals 15 residues. The chain couples TRBV7-2 to TRBJ2-1; D is unresolved. Sequences were derived from peripheral blood, sampled on day 0 of MenACWY control vaccination. This TCR derives from an adult in good health. CDR3: CASSPDWNSYNEQFF. The CDR3 nucleotides read TGTGCCAGCAGCCCCGACTGGAACTCCTACAATGAGCAGTTCTTC.